These 22 T cell receptor beta chains were sequenced from one sample in a study of blood T cell repertoires in COVID-19. The repertoire was sequenced with immunoSEQ multiplex PCR; TCRdb's copy has only in-frame clones and lacks some. The table lists approximately 190,000 clones, 80% of them singletons, with about 6.3% in the top ten. Input material: peripheral blood. Receptors originate from a man between 60 and 75 years old with acute or convalescent COVID-19.

V gene TRBV4-3 combines with J gene TRBJ2-7, with D possibly matching TRBD2 (5 bases). The CDR3 has 18 residues. V was trimmed by 4 bases and J by 0 bases, leaving 22 bases between them. The germline CDR1 and CDR2 sequences are LGHNA and YSLEER. CDR3 residues: CASSRHLKGEGSSYEQYF. The CDR3 DNA reads as TGCGCCAGCAGCCGACATCTAAAGGGAGAGGGCAGCTCCTACGAGCAGTACTTC.

The chain combines TRBV30 with TRBJ2-3, with TRBD1 as a possible D gene (6 bases). The CDR3 contains 14 residues. In germline, CDR1 is GTSNPN, CDR2 SVGIG (reference sequence). V gave up 1 base and J gave up 5 bases, with 13 bases separating them. CDR3 nucleotide sequence: TGTGCCTGGAGTGATAAAAGGGGGATAGATACGCAGTATTTT. It is translated as CAWSDKRGIDTQYF.

This chain joins TRBV3-1 (or the pseudogene TRBV3-2) and TRBJ2-3; unclear D gene. CDR3 size: 13 residues. CDR1 LGHDT and CDR2 YNNKEL come from the germline V gene (reference sequence). V lost 5 bases, J lost 2 bases, and 8 bases lay in between. The DNA of the CDR3 is TGTGCCAGCAGCGAAGGGCACACAGATACGCAGTATTTT. Protein sequence: CASSEGHTDTQYF.

The chain couples TRBV5-1 to TRBJ2-7, with 7 bases aligning to TRBD2. CDR1 SGHRS and CDR2 YFSETQ come from the germline V gene. The ends lost 2 bases at V and 3 bases at J; junction bases unmatched: 14. The CDR3 spans 17 residues. In nucleotides, the CDR3 is TGCGCCAGCAGCTTTAAAACCCCCTTCCCGGGGGGCTACGAGCAGTACTTC. Protein: CASSFKTPFPGGYEQYF.

This clone came up once. CDR3 DNA: TGTGCCACCAGTTGGGGCAGACGGGTTAGAAACACCATATATTTT. Translating gives CATSWGRRVRNTIYF. The chain has TRBV24-1 and TRBJ1-3; D perhaps matches TRBD1 (5 bases). The germline V gene has CDR1 KGHDR and CDR2 SFDVKD. V was trimmed by 6 bases and J by 5 bases, leaving 16 bases between them. This CDR3 contains 15 residues.

The CDR3 DNA sequence: TGTGCCAGCAGTCACGGGACATTGAACACTGAAGCTTTCTTT. Its protein product is CASSHGTLNTEAFF. The J gene is TRBJ1-1, the V gene TRBV6-5, with D possibly being TRBD1 (6 bases). Germline CDR1 and CDR2: MNHEY and SVGAGI. The CDR3 length is 14 residues. Trimming cost V 5 bases and J 0 bases, with 10 bases left between them.

This chain uses TRBV9 with TRBJ2-2, with D perhaps matching TRBD2 (5 bases). The CDR3 has 15 amino acids. In germline, CDR1 is SGDLS, CDR2 YYNGEE. V gave up 0 bases and J gave up 4 bases, with 10 bases separating them. The CDR3 region is CASSVARGRTGELFF. The CDR3 bases are TGTGCCAGCAGCGTAGCTCGGGGTCGCACCGGGGAGCTGTTTTTT.

V gene TRBV5-1 combines with J gene TRBJ1-4; TRBD1 might be the D (6 bases). Germline CDR1 SGHRS, CDR2 YFSETQ. The CDR3 contains 13 residues. V gave up 7 bases and J gave up 6 bases, with 13 bases separating them. The CDR3 spells CASRQARDEKLFF. The CDR3 nucleotides are TGCGCCAGCCGACAGGCTCGGGATGAAAAACTGTTTTTT.

This chain links TRBV27 with TRBJ1-1, with D maybe TRBD1 (6 bases). This CDR3 region has 15 residues. Germline V gives CDR1 MNHEY, CDR2 SMNVEV (reference sequence). Between the trimmed V and J ends, which lost 4 bases and 11 bases, there was a span of 23 bases. In nucleotides, the CDR3 is TGTGCCAGCAGTTCGGGGGGGGCAGGGGACCCCGGGGCTTTCTTT. Encoded protein: CASSSGGAGDPGAFF.

This chain connects TRBV30 to TRBJ2-3; 8 bases fit TRBD2. V gave up 4 bases and J gave up 0 bases; unmatched junction bases: 6. The germline CDR1 and CDR2 sequences are GTSNPN and SVGIG (reference sequence). This CDR3 region has 15 residues. The CDR3 DNA follows: TGTGCCTGGACCGCACTAGCGGCTAGCACAGATACGCAGTATTTT. Its protein product is CAWTALAASTDTQYF.

V and J are TRBV7-2 and TRBJ1-6; D gene unclear. Trimming shortened V by 3 bases and J by 10 bases, and 7 bases separated the two germline ends. The CDR3 sequence is 12 residues long. Germline values: CDR1 SGHTA, CDR2 FQGNSA. CDR3: CASSFYGSPLHF. The CDR3 DNA is TGTGCCAGCAGCTTTTATGGCTCACCCCTCCACTTT.

The CDR3, as DNA: TGTGCCAGCAGCAAACAGCACAGTGCCTACGAGCAGTACTTC. Its protein product is CASSKQHSAYEQYF. The genes are TRBV21-1 and TRBJ2-7; TRBD1 was called by the table and not checked on the DNA. TRBV21-1 is a pseudogene segment. This CDR3 has 14 amino acids.

The rearrangement uses TRBV3-1 (or the pseudogene TRBV3-2) and TRBJ2-1, with TRBD2 identical over 13 bases. Germline V lookup: CDR1 LGHDT, CDR2 YNNKEL (reference sequence). The CDR3 contains 13 residues. The V and J ends lost 4 bases and 9 bases, in that order; junction bases with no gene match: 0. The CDR3 reads CASSRLAGGEQFF. The CDR3 DNA sequence: TGTGCCAGCAGCCGACTAGCGGGGGGTGAGCAGTTCTTC.

The rearrangement links TRBV7-3 to TRBJ2-7; maybe TRBD1 (6 bases). The CDR3 extends over 13 amino acids. The germline V and J ends were trimmed by 5 bases and 6 bases, with 14 bases remaining between them. Germline CDR1 SGHTA, CDR2 FQGTGA. CDR3 nucleotides: TGTGCCAGCAGCCCCTACAGGGAGTCCGAGCAGTACTTC. This codes for CASSPYRESEQYF. The whole variable domain, remainder taken from reference TRBV7-3 and TRBJ2-7, is GAGVSQTPSNKVTEKGKYVELRCDPISGHTALYWYRQSLGQGPEFLIYFQGTGAADDSGLPNDRFFAVRPEGSVSTLKIQRTERGDSAVYLCASSPYRESEQYFGPGTRLTVT.

The chain carries TRBV28 and TRBJ1-3; 7 nucleotides line up with TRBD1. This CDR3 contains 17 residues. The germline V gene has CDR1 MDHEN and CDR2 SYDVKM. V gave up 7 bases and J gave up 0 bases; unmatched junction bases: 12. This chain's CDR3 is CASNSQGEWISGNTIYF. The DNA of the CDR3 is TGTGCCAGCAACTCCCAGGGGGAGTGGATCTCTGGAAACACCATATATTTT.

This clone was detected a few times. The chain employs TRBV6-2 or TRBV6-3 and TRBJ1-5, with D possibly being TRBD1 (5 bases). CDR3 length: 16 amino acids. V lost 0 bases and J lost 1, with 10 bases in between. In germline, CDR1 is MNHEY, CDR2 SVGEGT. The CDR3 DNA reads as TGTGCCAGCAGTTACTCGGGGGGGTTAAGCAATCAGCCCCAGCATTTT. Its protein is CASSYSGGLSNQPQHF.

This chain joins TRBV5-1 and TRBJ2-1; the D is unclear. This CDR3 comprises 13 residues. V was pared by 3 bases and J by 9 bases, with 13 bases between. CDR1 is SGHRS and CDR2 is YFSETQ in the germline V gene. CDR3 in DNA: TGCGCCAGCAGCTGGTCAAGGAGTGGTGAGCAGTTCTTC. This gives the protein CASSWSRSGEQFF.

The chain employs TRBV10-2 and TRBJ1-5; no reliable D call. The V end was cut by 7 bases, the J end by 3 bases, with 4 bases between. Looked up from germline, CDR1 is WSHSY and CDR2 is SAAADI. The CDR3 length is 11 residues. The CDR3 here is CASNINQPQHF. The CDR3 DNA is TGCGCCAGCAATATCAATCAGCCCCAGCATTTT.

The CDR3 coding sequence is TGTGCCAGCAGCCAAGGGGGAGCTGGGGAGACCCAGTACTTC. Translation gives CASSQGGAGETQYF. The J gene is TRBJ2-5, the V gene TRBV3-1 (or the pseudogene TRBV3-2); D might be TRBD2 (5 bases). From germline, CDR1 is LGHDT and CDR2 YNNKEL (reference sequence). This CDR3 spans 14 amino acids. Trimming took off 1 base at V and 5 bases at J, with 11 bases between the two ends.

V and J are TRBV6-4 and TRBJ2-3; D gene ambiguous. Trimming removed 3 bases at V and 2 bases at J, with 9 bases between. Looked up from germline, CDR1 is MRHNA and CDR2 is SNTAGT. The CDR3 has 14 residues. The CDR3 DNA follows: TGTGCCAGCAGTGAGGGTAGCAACACAGATACGCAGTATTTT. This sequence encodes CASSEGSNTDTQYF.

This clone was seen a handful of times. The chain couples TRBV28 to TRBJ2-7; 7 positions match TRBD1. Germline values: CDR1 MDHEN, CDR2 SYDVKM. This CDR3 has 14 amino acids. Trimming cost V 8 bases and J 6 bases; bases outside gene matches: 13. The CDR3 DNA sequence: TGTGCCAGCCCCAGGGGGACAGATTTCGGCGAGCAGTACTTC. Amino acids: CASPRGTDFGEQYF.

The chain is built from TRBV9 and TRBJ1-2; D is undetermined. Germline CDR1 reads SGDLS; CDR2 reads YYNGEE. Trimming left V 3 bases short and J 7 bases short, with 10 bases between. This CDR3 region has 12 residues. The DNA for the CDR3 is TGTGCCAGCAGCGAGATAGGAGTTGGCTACACCTTC. It encodes CASSEIGVGYTF.